The clone carrying this T cell receptor (beta chain) was found many times. Its antigen is not identified. This sample was taken from a study of early T cells in non-severe SARS-CoV-2 infection. In the study overall: The study sequenced bulk RNA from unsorted whole blood, with chains unpaired.

With V trimmed by 3 bases and J by 3 bases, 3 bases remained unmatched. Germline CDR1 is LGHNA and CDR2 is YNFKEQ. This CDR3 has 14 amino acids. Whole-study findings and limits: Matching with VDJdb favored anti-spike CD8 responses (missing private and CD4 specificities).

Molecules of cDNA were individually given unique molecular identifiers that were attached to them. A single record per CDR3 protein comes from TCRdb applying MiXCR to the 5' RACE reads. The sample shows about 63,000 distinct CDR3 sequences, 13% of them seen only once. V and J are TRBV4-2 and TRBJ2-7; the match to TRBD1 covers 9 bases. What was sequenced was whole blood. The sequence came from an adult who was a healthcare worker with PCR-confirmed SARS-CoV-2 infection or an uninfected control (not recorded which). The CDR3, as DNA: TGTGCCAGCAGCCACCGGGACAGGGTCTACGAGCAGTACTTC. Translated, it gives CASSHRDRVYEQYF.